Below, one T cell receptor beta chain is given with its context. The antigen this receptor binds is unknown. No much larger clone exists at a distance of one base, and base qualities are not known. This sample is drawn from a study of T cells in localized non-small cell lung cancer (dated by TCRdb to the early 2020s). Looking at the study overall: Comparing tumors with uninvolved tumor-adjacent lungs, the study looked at the T cell repertoires of hundreds of patients with early-stage NSCLC. All 240 or so NSCLC patients in the cohort were treatment-naive and had localized lung tumors that were resected. Of the NSCLC patients, 129 were male and 107 were female, and the mean age was approximately 69 years.

CDR1 and CDR2 were assigned from the germline V gene as SQVTM and ANQGSEA. V loses 2 bases at its end and J loses 5 bases; junction bases beyond the gene matches: 14. Inclusive of the bounding cysteine and phenylalanine, the CDR3 is 16 residues long. Kept here is only the CDR3 DNA, which spans 48 bases and is read in frame from base 1. The immunoSEQ Assay was used to sequence TCR beta CDR3 regions from DNA. As for the original processing: T cell density was computed as TCR beta template counts normalized to usable DNA estimated by amplifying housekeeping genes. Using the preseqR package, richness was estimated by extrapolating to 120,000 templates for tissue samples and 400,000 templates for PBMC samples. Clonality was taken to be one minus Pielou's evenness. Tissue-enriched TCRs were identified by differential abundance testing using productive amino-acid clonotypes, minimum total count 5 and alpha 0.1. The Jaccard Index and the Morisita Overlap Index were used to quantify repertoire overlap between compartments. GLIPH clustered TCR beta CDR3s with public tetramer-defined viral CDR3s; viral motifs required at least three viral sequences plus V-gene enrichment. What TCRdb holds here is the immuneACCESS table cut down to in-frame rearrangements. Part of the clones is not present; checked against another copy, under half of the missing clones reflect an unresolved V gene, and the others are unexplained. The DNA was the basis for D and trimming; V, J and clone size are from that table. The sample table holds tens of thousands of clones, of which around 80% were seen once. The biggest ten clones account for 15% to 20% of the sample.

Results the study describes overall, beyond this receptor: A median of 57 of the top 100 tumor clones were detected in paired uninvolved adjacent lung, and around 30 of these tumor clones were also found among the top 100 clones of the paired uninvolved adjacent lung. Higher blood T cell density associated with longer overall survival, while higher adjacent-lung clonality associated with shorter survival. Because the study design was exploratory, TCR variables were selected using unadjusted p-values without false-discovery rate correction. Uninvolved tumor-adjacent lung showed the highest T cell clonality, higher than tumor, which suggests more focused antigenic responses in the uninvolved tumor-adjacent lung. Because multi-region tumor sequencing was not done, intratumor heterogeneity could not be ruled out.

At diagnosis, tumor, uninvolved tumor-adjacent lung and peripheral blood were collected and then preserved as a mix of FFPE and fresh-frozen material. For TCR repertoire profiling, blood samples were analyzed in the form of peripheral blood mononuclear cells. The clonotype originates from a male donor at least 60 years old with stage III squamous cell lung carcinoma. The specimen comprised peripheral blood, sampled before any cancer treatment. Recombination connected TRBV29-1 to TRBJ2-5; 7 middle bases align to TRBD1. The DNA sequence is TGCAGCGTTGAACCCACCAGGGACAGTCCCCCGGAGACCCAGTACTTC. The encoded protein is CSVEPTRDSPPETQYF.